This paragraph reports one T cell receptor (beta chain). Its specificity is unknown. Generated by immunoSEQ multiplex PCR, the TCRdb table keeps only in-frame clones and is missing some. The repertoire has about 2.2 million clones, around 93% of them found once; the top ten carry around 1.7%. The data belong to a study of shared clonotypes between healthy human individuals. Germline CDR1 is SEHNR and CDR2 is FQNEAQ (reference sequence). Trimming took 1 base from V and 9 from J, leaving 13 bases between them. The CDR3 consists of 14 residues. Whole-study results and caveats: The genetic and exposure-history diversity represented was limited by few donors. At large depth, rarefaction still showed sorted-subset sequencing to be incomplete.

CD8 cells regarded as naive lacked CD45RO, were positively chosen for CCR7, and omitted terminally differentiated effector memory CD45RA+ cells. Every one of the donors was a Caucasian adult that lived in Nashville, Tennessee. The rearrangement uses TRBV7-9 and TRBJ2-1; TRBD2 might be the D (5 bases). This TCR was recovered from a man aged 18 to 35 in good health. Some clones in this sample may be carry-over from other donors' samples. Sequencing input: naive CD8+ T cells from PBMCs. CDR3: CASSLDYPSTEQFF. The CDR3 DNA reads TGTGCCAGCAGCTTAGATTATCCTAGCACTGAGCAGTTCTTC.